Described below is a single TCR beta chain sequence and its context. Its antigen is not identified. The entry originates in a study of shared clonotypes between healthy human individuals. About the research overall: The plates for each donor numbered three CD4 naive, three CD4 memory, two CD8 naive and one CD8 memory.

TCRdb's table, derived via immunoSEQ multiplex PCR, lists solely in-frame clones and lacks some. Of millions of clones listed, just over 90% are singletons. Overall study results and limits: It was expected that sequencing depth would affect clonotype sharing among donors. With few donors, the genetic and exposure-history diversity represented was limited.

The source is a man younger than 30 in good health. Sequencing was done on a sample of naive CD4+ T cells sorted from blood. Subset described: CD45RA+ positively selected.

The CDR3 region has the DNA TGTGCCAGCTCACCTTCGGGACTAGCGGGGACAGATACGCAGTATTTT. It is translated as CASSPSGLAGTDTQYF. The V and J genes are TRBV18 and TRBJ2-3, with 13 nucleotides matching TRBD2. Germline V gene data show CDR1 as KGHSH and CDR2 as LQKENI. The CDR3 consists of 16 residues. Trimming cost V 3 bases and J 3 bases; bases outside gene matches: 3.